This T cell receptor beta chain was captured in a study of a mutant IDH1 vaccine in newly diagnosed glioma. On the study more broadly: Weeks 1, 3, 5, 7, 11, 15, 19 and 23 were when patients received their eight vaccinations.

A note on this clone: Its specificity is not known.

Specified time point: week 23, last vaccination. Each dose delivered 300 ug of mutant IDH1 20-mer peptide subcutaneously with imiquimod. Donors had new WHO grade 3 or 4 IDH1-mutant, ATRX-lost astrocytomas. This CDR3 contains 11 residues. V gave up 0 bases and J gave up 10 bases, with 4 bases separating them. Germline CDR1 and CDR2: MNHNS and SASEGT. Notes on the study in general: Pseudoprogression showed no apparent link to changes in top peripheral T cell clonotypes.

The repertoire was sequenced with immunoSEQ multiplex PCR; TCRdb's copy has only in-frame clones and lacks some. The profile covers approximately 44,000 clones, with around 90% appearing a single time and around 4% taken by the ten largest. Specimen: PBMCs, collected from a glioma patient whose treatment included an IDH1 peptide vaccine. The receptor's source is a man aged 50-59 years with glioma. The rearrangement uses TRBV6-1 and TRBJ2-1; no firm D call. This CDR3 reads CASSEAVEQFF. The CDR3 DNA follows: TGTGCCAGCAGTGAAGCGGTAGAGCAGTTCTTC.